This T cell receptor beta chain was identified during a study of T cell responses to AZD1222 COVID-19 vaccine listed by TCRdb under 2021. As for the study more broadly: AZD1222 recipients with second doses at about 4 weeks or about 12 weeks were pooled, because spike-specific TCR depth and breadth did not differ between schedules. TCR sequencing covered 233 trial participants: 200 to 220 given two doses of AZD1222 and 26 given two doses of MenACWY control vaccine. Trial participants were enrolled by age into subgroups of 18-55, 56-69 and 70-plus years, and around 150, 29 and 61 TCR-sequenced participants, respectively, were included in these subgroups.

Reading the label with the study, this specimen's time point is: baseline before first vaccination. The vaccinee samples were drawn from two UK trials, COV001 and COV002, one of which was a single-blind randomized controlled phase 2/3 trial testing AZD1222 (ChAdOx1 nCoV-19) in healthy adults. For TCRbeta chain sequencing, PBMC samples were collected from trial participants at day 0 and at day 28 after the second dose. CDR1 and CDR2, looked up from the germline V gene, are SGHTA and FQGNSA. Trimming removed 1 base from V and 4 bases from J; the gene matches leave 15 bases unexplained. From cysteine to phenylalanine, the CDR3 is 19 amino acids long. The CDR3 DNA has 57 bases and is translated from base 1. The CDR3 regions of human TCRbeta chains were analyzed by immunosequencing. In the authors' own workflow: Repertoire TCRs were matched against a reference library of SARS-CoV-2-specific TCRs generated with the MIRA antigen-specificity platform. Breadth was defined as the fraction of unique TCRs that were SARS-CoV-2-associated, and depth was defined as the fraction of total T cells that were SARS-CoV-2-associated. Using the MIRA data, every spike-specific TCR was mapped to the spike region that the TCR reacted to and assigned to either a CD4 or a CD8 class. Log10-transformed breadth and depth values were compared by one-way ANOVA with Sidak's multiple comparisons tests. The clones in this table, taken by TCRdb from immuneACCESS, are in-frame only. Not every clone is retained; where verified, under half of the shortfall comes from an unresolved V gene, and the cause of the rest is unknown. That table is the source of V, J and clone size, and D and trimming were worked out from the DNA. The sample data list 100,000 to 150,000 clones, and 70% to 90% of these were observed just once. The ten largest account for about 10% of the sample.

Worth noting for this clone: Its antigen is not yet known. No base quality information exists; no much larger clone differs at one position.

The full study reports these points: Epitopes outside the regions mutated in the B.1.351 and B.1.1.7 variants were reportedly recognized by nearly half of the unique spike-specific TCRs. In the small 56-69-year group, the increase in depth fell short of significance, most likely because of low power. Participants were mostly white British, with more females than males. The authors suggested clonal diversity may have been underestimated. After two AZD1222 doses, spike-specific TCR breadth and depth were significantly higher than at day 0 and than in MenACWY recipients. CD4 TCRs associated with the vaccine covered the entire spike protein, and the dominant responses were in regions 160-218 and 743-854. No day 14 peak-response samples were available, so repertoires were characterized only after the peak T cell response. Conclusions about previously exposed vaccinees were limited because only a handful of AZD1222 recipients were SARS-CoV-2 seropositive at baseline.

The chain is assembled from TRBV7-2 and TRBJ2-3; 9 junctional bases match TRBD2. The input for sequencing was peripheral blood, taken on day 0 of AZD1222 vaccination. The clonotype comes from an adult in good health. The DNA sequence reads TGTGCCAGCAGCTTAGACTTTAAGGCGGGAGGGCCCTGGGCAGATACGCAGTATTTT. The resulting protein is CASSLDFKAGGPWADTQYF.